These 24 T cell receptor beta chains were sequenced from one sample in a study of T cells in Graves' hyperthyroidism and ophthalmopathy. RNA transcripts yielded amplified TCR beta CDR3 regions. First-round RT-PCR of the TCR CDR3 relied on the HTBI primer set. MiXCR, run by TCRdb on the multiplex PCR reads, gives a single entry per CDR3 protein. The sample includes 300,000 to 400,000 distinct CDR3 sequences, roughly a fifth of them seen just once. Sequenced input: blood. The receptors shown here come from a woman between 45 and 65 years old with Graves' hyperthyroidism.

This clonotype was observed many times. The genes are TRBV20-1 and TRBJ2-7, with 10 bases identical to TRBD2. Germline loops: CDR1 DFQATT, CDR2 SNEGSKA (reference sequence). V dropped 0 bases and J dropped 6; count of bases not matched to a gene: 8. The CDR3 is 15 residues long. The CDR3 spells CSARDRPSGRGEQYF. In nucleotides, the CDR3 is TGCAGTGCTAGAGATCGGCCTAGCGGGAGAGGCGAGCAGTACTTC.

V and J are TRBV20-1 and TRBJ1-2; D unclear. The CDR3 spans 13 residues. The V end lost 3 bases, the J end lost 4 bases, and 12 bases lay between the germline ends. Germline CDR1 DFQATT, CDR2 SNEGSKA (reference sequence). CDR3 amino acids: CSARWPGGYGYTF. The CDR3 DNA sequence: TGCAGTGCTAGGTGGCCCGGTGGCTATGGCTACACCTTC.

The chain employs TRBV25-1 and TRBJ1-5, with TRBD1 as a possible D gene (5 bases). V was cut by 5 bases and J by 7 bases, with 18 bases left in between. The CDR3 loop spans 15 amino acids. The germline CDR1 and CDR2 sequences are MGHDK and SYGVNS. For the CDR3, the DNA is TGTGCCAGCAGTCCGCTCCAAGGGGCAGGCCAGCCCCAGCATTTT. Amino acid sequence: CASSPLQGAGQPQHF.

This clonotype was counted ten times or more. V gene TRBV10-3 combines with J gene TRBJ2-7; 9 bases are a match to TRBD1. From germline, CDR1 is ENHRY and CDR2 SYGVKD. This CDR3 is 17 amino acids long. V lost 4 bases, J lost 4 bases, and 14 bases stayed unmatched. For the CDR3, the DNA is TGTGCCATCAGTGCTCTCCGGGACAGGGTGTCATTATACGAGCAGTACTTC. Its translation is CAISALRDRVSLYEQYF.

As concerns this clonotype: This may be a read error, as it is one base from a much larger clone. Because it lacks the conserved phenylalanine or tryptophan at the end, this CDR3 is likely a read error. The V gene is TRBV3-1, the J gene TRBJ1-4; possible D gene TRBD1, 5 bases. This CDR3 spans 16 amino acids. Trimming cost V 4 bases and J 3 bases, with 15 bases left between them. Germline V gene lookup returns CDR1 LGHDT and CDR2 YNNKEL (reference sequence). The CDR3, as DNA: TGTGCCAGCAGCCCCGGGGAGGGGAGGGCTAATGAAAAACTGTTTCTT. Its protein is CASSPGEGRANEKLFL.

This clonotype has ten or more counts. The chain recombines TRBV7-3 with TRBJ2-1, with 7 nucleotides matching TRBD2. With 2 bases clipped from V and 2 bases from J, the junction kept 3 bases outside the gene matches. Per germline, CDR1 SGHTA and CDR2 FQGTGA. This CDR3 is built from 15 residues. As DNA, the CDR3 is TGTGCCAGCAGCTTATCAGCGGGACCCTACAATGAGCAGTTCTTC. Translation: CASSLSAGPYNEQFF.

The table lists this clonotype with many counts. The V and J genes are TRBV12-3 or TRBV12-4 and TRBJ2-2; TRBD2 matches 10 bases. V lost 5 bases to trimming and J lost 4 bases; unmatched junction nucleotides: 4. This CDR3 has 15 residues. The CDR3 spells CASSQGLALTGELFF. The DNA of the CDR3 is TGTGCCAGCAGTCAGGGACTAGCGCTCACCGGGGAGCTGTTTTTT.

This clonotype was picked up many times. The gene calls are TRBV4-1 and TRBJ1-6, with a weak D call TRBD1 (5 bases). This CDR3 has 15 residues. Germline CDR1 reads MGHRA; CDR2 reads YSYEKL. Between the trimmed V and J ends, which lost 3 bases and 10 bases, there was a span of 16 bases. CDR3: CASSQSQGSRSPLHF. The CDR3 DNA follows: TGCGCCAGCAGCCAGAGTCAGGGTTCCAGGTCACCCCTCCACTTT.

Only a few counts were recorded for this clonotype. The V gene is TRBV7-8, the J gene TRBJ2-7, with TRBD2 identical over 16 bases. V was clipped by 4 bases and J by 4 bases; unmatched bases: 1. The CDR3 is made up of 15 amino acids. The germline V gene has CDR1 SGHVS and CDR2 FQNEAQ. CDR3 coding DNA: TGTGCCAGCAGCTCGGGACTAGCGGGAGGGTACGAGCAGTACTTC. This sequence encodes CASSSGLAGGYEQYF.

This clonotype was seen repeatedly, ten times or more. The chain combines TRBV30 with TRBJ2-5; 8 bases agree with TRBD2. After removal of 6 bases from V and 7 bases from J, the junction contained 4 bases not matched to a gene. There are 11 residues in the CDR3. Germline V gives CDR1 GTSNPN, CDR2 SVGIG (reference sequence). CDR3 nucleotides: TGTGCCTGTGGACTAGCAGGGACCCAGTACTTC. This sequence encodes CACGLAGTQYF.

V and J are TRBV19 and TRBJ2-1; 13 nucleotides line up with TRBD2. This CDR3 comprises 14 residues. CDR1 and CDR2 from the germline V gene are LNHDA and SQIVND (reference sequence). V was clipped by 5 bases and J by 9 bases; unmatched bases: 4. The CDR3 DNA reads TGTGCCAGTAGTCTCGGACTAGCGGGGGTTGAGCAGTTCTTC. Residues: CASSLGLAGVEQFF.

This clonotype was counted ten times or more. The chain carries TRBV20-1 and TRBJ1-1, with a tentative D call TRBD1 (6 bases). The germline gives CDR1 DFQATT, CDR2 SNEGSKA (reference sequence). This CDR3 spans 12 amino acids. The germline V and J ends were trimmed by 0 bases and 7 bases, with 9 bases remaining between them. DNA for the CDR3: TGCAGTGCTAGAGAGGGGGCGGGTGAAGCTTTCTTT. It yields the protein CSAREGAGEAFF.

The table lists this clonotype with many counts. The genes are TRBV27 and TRBJ2-7; D gene ambiguous. The CDR3 runs to 14 residues. V shed 5 bases and J shed 2 bases, with 13 bases lying between them. Germline assignment: CDR1 MNHEY and CDR2 SMNVEV (reference sequence). CDR3 DNA: TGTGCCAGCAGTCCCCTGGTGTCCCCCTACGAGCAGTACTTC. Its protein is CASSPLVSPYEQYF.

This clonotype was detected ten times or more. The V call is TRBV20-1, the J call TRBJ2-3; TRBD2 matches at 8 bases. With 0 bases clipped from V and 7 bases from J, the junction kept 6 bases outside the gene matches. CDR1 is DFQATT and CDR2 is SNEGSKA in the germline V gene (reference sequence). This CDR3 spans 14 amino acids. The CDR3 reads CSAREFGLAHTQYF. The CDR3 nucleotides read TGCAGTGCTAGAGAGTTCGGACTAGCCCATACGCAGTATTTT.

This clonotype was observed many times. The CDR3, as DNA: TGCGCCAGCACTGATGCCGCGGGACAGGGTGGCTACGAGCAGTACTTC. It yields the protein CASTDAAGQGGYEQYF. The V and J genes are TRBV5-1 and TRBJ2-7, with 9 bases identical to TRBD1. J lost 3 bases, V lost 6 bases, and 13 bases had no gene match. The germline CDR1 and CDR2 sequences are SGHRS and YFSETQ. This CDR3 has 16 amino acids.

This clonotype has a count of ten or more. This chain uses TRBV20-1 with TRBJ2-7, with TRBD2 as a possible D gene (5 bases). The CDR3 length is 12 residues. CDR1 and CDR2 (germline): DFQATT, SNEGSKA (reference sequence). V lost 7 bases, J lost 2 bases, and 12 bases lay in between. CDR3 protein: CSVLARAYEQYF. For the CDR3, the DNA is TGCAGTGTTTTAGCGCGAGCCTACGAGCAGTACTTC.

As to this clonotype: The junction shows a germline mismatch at one end, possibly a read error. The V and J genes are TRBV5-1 and TRBJ2-3; D possibly matches TRBD1 or TRBD2 (5 bases each). The CDR3 sequence is 16 residues long. The germline V gene encodes CDR1 SGHRS and CDR2 YFSETQ. The CDR3 region has the DNA TGTGCCAGCAGCGAAGACAGCGGATATCACACAGATACGCAGTATTTT. Translation gives CASSEDSGYHTDTQYF. Supplemented by reference TRBV5-1 and TRBJ2-3, the full variable domain reads KAGVTQTPRYLIKTRGQQVTLSCSPISGHRSVSWYQQTPGQGLQFLFEYFSETQRNKGNFPGRFSGRQFSNSRSEMNVSTLELGDSALYLCASSEDSGYHTDTQYFGPGTRLTVL.

This clonotype was detected a few times. The J gene is TRBJ1-2, the V gene TRBV4-1; no clear D gene. V dropped 3 bases and J dropped 5 bases, with 10 bases sitting between them. The CDR3 consists of 13 residues. CDR1 MGHRA and CDR2 YSYEKL come from the germline V gene. The CDR3 nucleotides are TGCGCCAGCAGCCACCCCTCCGATTATGGCTACACCTTC. This gives the protein CASSHPSDYGYTF.

This clonotype was observed a few times. V is TRBV28 and J is TRBJ2-6; possibly TRBD2 for D (6 bases). This CDR3 region has 16 residues. Trimming cost V 5 bases and J 0 bases, with 11 bases left between them. Per germline, CDR1 MDHEN and CDR2 SYDVKM. In nucleotides, the CDR3 is TGTGCCAGCAGTCTTCTCGGGGGCTCTGGGGCCAACGTCCTGACTTTC. Protein: CASSLLGGSGANVLTF.

A word on this clonotype: At one end, the junction sequence differs from germline, possibly due to a read error. The chain combines TRBV20-1 with TRBJ1-1, with 8 bases fitting TRBD1. Germline lookup yields CDR1 DFQATT and CDR2 SNEGSKA (reference sequence). There are 14 residues in the CDR3. The CDR3 coding sequence is TGCAGTGCTAGAGATCCCGGACAGGGTCCCGAAGTTTTCTTT. Its translation: CSARDPGQGPEVFF.

This clonotype was seen ten or more times. The V gene is TRBV5-4, the J gene TRBJ1-2; 8 bases map to TRBD1. This CDR3 has 13 amino acids. Germline CDR1 SGHNT, CDR2 YYREEE (reference sequence). V shed 6 bases and J 7 bases; nucleotides not matched to a gene: 8. CDR3 loop: CASTRGTGGGYTF. CDR3 DNA sequence: TGTGCCAGCACCAGGGGGACAGGAGGTGGCTACACCTTC.

In its sample, this clonotype was seen many times. The CDR3 sequence is CASSYSFGGASDYGYTF. As DNA, the CDR3 is TGTGCCAGCAGTTACTCTTTCGGGGGCGCATCGGACTATGGCTACACCTTC. This rearrangement joins TRBV6-5 to TRBJ1-2; the D gene is possibly TRBD1 (6 bases). With 0 bases removed from V and 3 bases from J, the gap between germline ends came to 17 bases. This CDR3 has 17 amino acids. Germline V CDR1 and CDR2: MNHEY, SVGAGI.

In this sample, this clonotype turned up a few times. This sequence joins TRBV6-6 and TRBJ2-5; tentatively, D is TRBD1 or TRBD2 (5 bases each). Germline V gene sequence: CDR1 MNHNY, CDR2 SVGAGI (reference sequence). This CDR3 spans 13 amino acids. Trimming took off 1 base at V and 4 bases at J, with 7 bases between the two ends. The CDR3 nucleotides read TGTGCCAGCAGTTACTGGGGGTCAGAGACCCAGTACTTC. Translating it yields CASSYWGSETQYF.

This clonotype was seen a few times. The CDR3 DNA reads TGTGCCAGCAGTTACCAGAGAAACTATGGCTACACCTTC. This codes for CASSYQRNYGYTF. The chain couples TRBV6-2 or TRBV6-3 to TRBJ1-2; D is undetermined. V gave up 2 bases and J gave up 2 bases, with 6 bases separating them. The CDR3 covers 13 residues. Germline CDR1 is MNHEY and CDR2 is SVGEGT.